This TCR beta chain was found in a study of cytomegalovirus exposure and HLA in healthy donors. The study, taken as a whole, reports: Generally TCR sequences proved uncommon, though certain public TCRs appeared in numerous donors.

Germline-derived CDR1 and CDR2 are SGHNT and YYREEE (reference sequence). Between the trimmed V and J ends, which lost 3 bases and 3 bases, there was a span of 19 bases. The CDR3 contains 16 residues. Of note for this clone: Its antigen is unidentified.

PCR primers comprised 60 Vbeta and 13 Jbeta primers. The assay was immunoSEQ multiplex PCR, and TCRdb's table has in-frame clones only and misses some. The sample lists 200,000 to 300,000 clones, 84% occurring once. The chain has TRBV5-4 and TRBJ2-7; D is perhaps TRBD2 (6 bases). Sample: PBMCs. The clonotype comes from a middle-aged woman in good health and CMV-seropositive. CDR3 region: CASSSVPSSANYEQYF. In DNA, the CDR3 is TGTGCCAGCAGCTCGGTACCCTCTAGCGCCAACTACGAGCAGTACTTC.